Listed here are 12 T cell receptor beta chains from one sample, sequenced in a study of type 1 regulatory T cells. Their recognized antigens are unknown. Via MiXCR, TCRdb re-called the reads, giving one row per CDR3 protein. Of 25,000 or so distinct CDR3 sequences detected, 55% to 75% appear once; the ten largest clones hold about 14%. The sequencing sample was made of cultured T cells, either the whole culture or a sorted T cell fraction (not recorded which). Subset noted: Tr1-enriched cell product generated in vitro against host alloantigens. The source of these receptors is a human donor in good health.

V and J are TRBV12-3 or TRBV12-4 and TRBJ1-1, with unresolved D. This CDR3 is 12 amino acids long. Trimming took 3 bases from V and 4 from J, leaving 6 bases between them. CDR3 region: CASSFPGTEAFF. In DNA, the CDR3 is TGTGCCAGCAGTTTTCCAGGCACTGAAGCTTTCTTT.

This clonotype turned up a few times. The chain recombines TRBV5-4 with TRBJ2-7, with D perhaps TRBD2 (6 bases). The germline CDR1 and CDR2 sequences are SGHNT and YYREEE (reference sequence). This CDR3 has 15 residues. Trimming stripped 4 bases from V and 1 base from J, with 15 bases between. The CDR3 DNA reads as TGTGCCAGCAGCCTCCTGCGGGGAACATCCTACGAGCAGTACTTC. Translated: CASSLLRGTSYEQYF.

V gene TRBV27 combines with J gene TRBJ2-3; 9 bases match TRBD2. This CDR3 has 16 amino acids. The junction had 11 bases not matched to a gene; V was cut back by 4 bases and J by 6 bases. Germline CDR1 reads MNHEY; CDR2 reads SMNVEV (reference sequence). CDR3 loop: CASSSYKRGARDTQYF. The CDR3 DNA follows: TGTGCCAGCAGTTCGTATAAGCGGGGGGCAAGGGATACGCAGTATTTT.

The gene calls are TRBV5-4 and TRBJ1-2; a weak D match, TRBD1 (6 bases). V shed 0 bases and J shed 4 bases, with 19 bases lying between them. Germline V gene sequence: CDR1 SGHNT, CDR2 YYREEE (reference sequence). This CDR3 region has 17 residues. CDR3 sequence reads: CASSLGGGGRTPYGYTF. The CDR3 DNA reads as TGTGCCAGCAGCTTGGGTGGCGGGGGGCGCACCCCCTATGGCTACACCTTC. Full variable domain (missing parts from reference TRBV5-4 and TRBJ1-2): ETGVTQSPTHLIKTRGQQVTLRCSSQSGHNTVSWYQQALGQGPQFIFQYYREEENGRGNFPPRFSGLQFPNYSSELNVNALELDDSALYLCASSLGGGGRTPYGYTFGSGTRLTVV.

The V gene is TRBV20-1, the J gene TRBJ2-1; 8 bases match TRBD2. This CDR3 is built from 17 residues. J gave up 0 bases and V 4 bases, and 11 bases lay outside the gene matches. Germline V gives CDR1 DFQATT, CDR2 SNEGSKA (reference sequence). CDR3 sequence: CSANGLAYPSSYNEQFF. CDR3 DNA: TGCAGTGCTAACGGACTAGCTTACCCGAGCTCCTACAATGAGCAGTTCTTC.

The CDR3: CSATSAGEPRDTQYF. For the CDR3, the DNA is TGCAGTGCCACCTCGGCAGGGGAGCCTCGGGATACGCAGTATTTT. The chain carries TRBV20-1 and TRBJ2-3; D might be TRBD1 (6 bases). CDR1 is DFQATT, CDR2 SNEGSKA, per germline (reference sequence). The length of the CDR3 is 15 residues. Between the trimmed V and J ends, which lost 6 bases and 6 bases, there was a span of 22 bases.

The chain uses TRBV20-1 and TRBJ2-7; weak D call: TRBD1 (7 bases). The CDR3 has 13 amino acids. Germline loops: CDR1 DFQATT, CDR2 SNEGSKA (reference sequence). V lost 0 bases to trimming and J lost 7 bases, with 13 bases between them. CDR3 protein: CSARDPQGGEQYF. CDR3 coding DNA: TGCAGTGCTAGAGATCCCCAGGGGGGAGAGCAGTACTTC.

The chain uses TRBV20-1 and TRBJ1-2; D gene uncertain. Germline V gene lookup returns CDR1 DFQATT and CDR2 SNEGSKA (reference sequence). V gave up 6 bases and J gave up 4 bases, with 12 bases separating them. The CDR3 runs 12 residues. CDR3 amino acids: CSASDGPYGYTF. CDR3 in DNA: TGCAGTGCCTCCGACGGACCCTATGGCTACACCTTC.

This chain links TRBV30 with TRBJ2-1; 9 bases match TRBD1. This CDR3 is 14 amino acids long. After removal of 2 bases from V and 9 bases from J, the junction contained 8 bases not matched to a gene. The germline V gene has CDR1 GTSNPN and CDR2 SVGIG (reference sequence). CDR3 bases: TGTGCCTGGAGTATAGGGACAGGGTTGCGTGAGCAGTTCTTC. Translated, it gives CAWSIGTGLREQFF.

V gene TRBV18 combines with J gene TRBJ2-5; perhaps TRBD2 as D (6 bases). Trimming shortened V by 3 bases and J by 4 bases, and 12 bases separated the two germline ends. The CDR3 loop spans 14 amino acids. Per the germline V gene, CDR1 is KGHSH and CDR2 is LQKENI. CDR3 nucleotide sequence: TGTGCCAGCTCACCTCCTCCCGGGGGAGAGACCCAGTACTTC. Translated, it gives CASSPPPGGETQYF.

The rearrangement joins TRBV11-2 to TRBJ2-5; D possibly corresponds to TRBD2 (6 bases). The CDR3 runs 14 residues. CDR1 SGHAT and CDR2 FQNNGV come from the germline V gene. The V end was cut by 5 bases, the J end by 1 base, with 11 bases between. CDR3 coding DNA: TGTGCCAGCAGCCCGCCGGGACTCCAAGAGACCCAGTACTTC. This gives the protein CASSPPGLQETQYF.

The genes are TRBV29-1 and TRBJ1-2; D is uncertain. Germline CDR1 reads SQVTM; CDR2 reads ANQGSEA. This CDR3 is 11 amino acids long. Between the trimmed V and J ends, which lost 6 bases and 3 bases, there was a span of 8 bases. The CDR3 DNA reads TGCAGCGTGGATGGATACTATGGCTACACCTTC. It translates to CSVDGYYGYTF.